One sample yielded the 18 T cell receptor beta chains listed below, sequenced in a study of blood T cell repertoires in COVID-19. Using immunoSEQ multiplex PCR, the repertoire was profiled, and TCRdb retains in-frame clones only, with some absent. The data hold fewer than 400,000 clones, with roughly 86% observed a single time. The specimen sequenced was peripheral blood. All receptors derive from a young woman with COVID-19, enrolled during active disease.

The V call is TRBV3-1 (or the pseudogene TRBV3-2), the J call TRBJ2-2; 7 bases line up with TRBD2. This CDR3 spans 17 amino acids. The germline gives CDR1 LGHDT, CDR2 YNNKEL (reference sequence). The junction had 9 bases not matched to a gene; V was cut back by 1 base and J by 4 bases. The DNA of the CDR3 is TGTGCCAGCAGCCAAGCGGCAGAGCGGGGCGTCACCGGGGAGCTGTTTTTT. Amino acid sequence: CASSQAAERGVTGELFF.

The chain couples TRBV29-1 to TRBJ2-7, with D perhaps TRBD1 (5 bases). Trimming shortened V by 6 bases and J by 0 bases, and 12 bases separated the two germline ends. CDR3 size: 13 residues. Germline-derived CDR1 and CDR2 are SQVTM and ANQGSEA. CDR3 DNA: TGCAGCGTCCTACCGACAGCCTCCTACGAGCAGTACTTC. Amino acid sequence: CSVLPTASYEQYF.

This sequence joins TRBV30 and TRBJ1-2; D is unresolved. The CDR3 contains 13 residues. V was cut by 0 bases and J by 13 bases, with 18 bases left in between. The germline gives CDR1 GTSNPN, CDR2 SVGIG (reference sequence). As DNA, the CDR3 is TGTGCCTGGAGTGTAAGCCCCCGGCAGGCTGGCACCTTC. Amino acids: CAWSVSPRQAGTF.

J is TRBJ1-1 and V is TRBV10-3; the D is unclear. Germline loops: CDR1 ENHRY, CDR2 SYGVKD. CDR3 length equals 15 residues. V was shortened by 3 bases and J by 4 bases, with 15 bases between the two germline ends. CDR3 in DNA: TGTGCCATCAGTGAATCGGAGTTAATGTCCACTGAAGCTTTCTTT. Translation: CAISESELMSTEAFF.

This chain links TRBV19 with TRBJ2-1, with 12 positions matching TRBD2. The V gene's germline CDR1 is LNHDA and CDR2 SQIVND (reference sequence). The V gene end was trimmed by 2 bases and the J gene end by 9 bases; junction bases not matched to a gene: 5. The CDR3 contains 15 residues. The chain's CDR3 is CASSILAGGQGEQFF. CDR3 coding DNA: TGTGCCAGTAGTATACTAGCGGGGGGGCAAGGTGAGCAGTTCTTC. Complete variable domain (other parts from reference TRBV19 and TRBJ2-1): DGGITQSPKYLFRKEGQNVTLSCEQNLNHDAMYWYRQDPGQGLRLIYYSQIVNDFQKGDIAEGYSVSREKKESFPLTVTSAQKNPTAFYLCASSILAGGQGEQFFGPGTRLTVL.

The chain carries TRBV5-6 and TRBJ2-7; 7 bases map to TRBD1. Germline loops: CDR1 SGHDT, CDR2 YYEEEE. V was pared by 1 base and J by 2 bases, with 6 bases of the junction left unmatched. The CDR3 contains 15 residues. The CDR3 nucleotides are TGTGCCAGCAGCTTGTATGACAGGGAGACCTACGAGCAGTACTTC. Its protein product is CASSLYDRETYEQYF.

The chain links TRBV7-9 to TRBJ2-1; the match to TRBD1 covers 9 bases. After removal of 1 base from V and 4 bases from J, the junction contained 11 bases not matched to a gene. The CDR3 has 18 residues. Germline V lookup: CDR1 SEHNR, CDR2 FQNEAQ (reference sequence). CDR3 coding DNA: TGTGCCAGCAGCTTAGGTGAAGGGAGGACAGGGGAGTACAATGAGCAGTTCTTC. Its translation: CASSLGEGRTGEYNEQFF.

The genes are TRBV5-5 and TRBJ2-3; D uncertain. CDR3 size: 15 residues. The V and J ends lost 0 bases and 0 bases respectively, with 8 bases between them. Germline CDR1 is SGHKS and CDR2 is YYEKEE (reference sequence). As DNA, the CDR3 is TGTGCCAGCAGCTTGGTAGCCCAAAGCACAGATACGCAGTATTTT. Its protein is CASSLVAQSTDTQYF.

V gene TRBV2 combines with J gene TRBJ1-2; D is possibly TRBD1 (6 bases). Germline V lookup: CDR1 SNHLY, CDR2 FYNNEI. The CDR3 contains 13 residues. Between the trimmed V and J ends, which lost 10 bases and 7 bases, there was a span of 19 bases. CDR3 in amino acids: CANKTGASGGYTF. In DNA form, the CDR3 reads TGTGCCAACAAGACAGGTGCCAGCGGTGGCTACACCTTC.

V usage is TRBV27 and J usage is TRBJ1-5; no clear D gene. V shed 4 bases and J shed 0 bases, with 4 bases lying between them. The V gene's germline CDR1 is MNHEY and CDR2 SMNVEV (reference sequence). This CDR3 spans 13 amino acids. This CDR3 is CASSSVSNQPQHF. CDR3 DNA: TGTGCCAGCAGTTCGGTTAGCAATCAGCCCCAGCATTTT.

The gene calls are TRBV9 and TRBJ2-7, with a weak D call TRBD1 (5 bases). Germline V gives CDR1 SGDLS, CDR2 YYNGEE. Trimming cost V 4 bases and J 3 bases, with 14 bases left between them. The CDR3 totals 14 residues. CDR3 DNA sequence: TGTGCCAGCAGCCCCTCTGGGGCCAACTACGAGCAGTACTTC. It translates to CASSPSGANYEQYF.

V is TRBV7-8 and J is TRBJ1-2; D is perhaps TRBD1 (5 bases). Trimming removed 5 bases at V and 1 base at J, with 11 bases between. Germline assignment: CDR1 SGHVS and CDR2 FQNEAQ. The CDR3 runs 14 residues. The CDR3 DNA follows: TGTGCCAGCAGCCTTCAGGGTATTAACTATGGCTACACCTTC. Protein sequence: CASSLQGINYGYTF.

This chain uses TRBV6-1 with TRBJ2-1; no clear D gene. Germline CDR1 reads MNHNS; CDR2 reads SASEGT. This CDR3 is 16 amino acids long. The V end was cut by 5 bases, the J end by 0 bases, with 14 bases between. The CDR3 nucleotides read TGTGCCAGCAGTAAAGGGTTCACAAGCTCCTACAATGAGCAGTTCTTC. Protein: CASSKGFTSSYNEQFF.

This clone was seen only a few times. The chain carries TRBV4-1 and TRBJ1-6, with D perhaps TRBD1 (5 bases). V was trimmed by 0 bases and J by 7 bases, leaving 13 bases between them. The CDR3 totals 16 residues. Germline-derived CDR1 and CDR2 are MGHRA and YSYEKL. The CDR3 reads CASSQDFGAYNSPLHF. The CDR3 region has the DNA TGCGCCAGCAGCCAAGATTTTGGGGCATACAATTCACCCCTCCACTTT.

The chain uses TRBV5-1 and TRBJ1-1; D possibly corresponds to TRBD1 (6 bases). Germline V gene data show CDR1 as SGHRS and CDR2 as YFSETQ. The V gene lost 4 bases and the J gene lost 0 bases, with 13 bases spanning the gap. The CDR3 is 15 amino acids. The CDR3 sequence is CASSPDQGMNTEAFF. CDR3 nucleotides: TGCGCCAGCAGCCCAGACCAGGGGATGAACACTGAAGCTTTCTTT. Full variable domain (remainder filled in from reference TRBV5-1 and TRBJ1-1): KAGVTQTPRYLIKTRGQQVTLSCSPISGHRSVSWYQQTPGQGLQFLFEYFSETQRNKGNFPGRFSGRQFSNSRSEMNVSTLELGDSALYLCASSPDQGMNTEAFFGQGTRLTVV.

The table lists this clone with a count of one. The CDR3 region is CASRRGGGGVITDTQYF. The CDR3 region has the DNA TGTGCTAGTCGAAGGGGAGGCGGGGGGGTTATCACAGATACGCAGTATTTT. The chain has TRBV12-5 and TRBJ2-3; 9 nucleotides align to TRBD2. Looked up from germline, CDR1 is LGHNT and CDR2 is FRNRAP. Germline trimming cut 8 bases from V and 2 bases from J; bases unmatched to any gene: 14. The CDR3 has 17 amino acids.

The CDR3 protein is CASSQLQGNGYTF. CDR3 DNA sequence: TGTGCCAGCAGCCAGTTACAGGGCAATGGCTACACCTTC. The V and J genes are TRBV3-1 (or the pseudogene TRBV3-2) and TRBJ1-2; D might be TRBD1 (6 bases). CDR3 length equals 13 residues. Germline V gene data show CDR1 as LGHDT and CDR2 as YNNKEL (reference sequence). Trimming took 3 bases from V and 6 from J, leaving 11 bases between them.

Here the CDR3 DNA reads TGTGCCAGCAGCCGCGACAGGGTTGGGTTCTTC. Translation: CASSRDRVGFF. This chain joins TRBV6-2 or TRBV6-3 and TRBJ2-1, with 7 bases matching TRBD1. V shed 6 bases and J 15 bases; nucleotides not matched to a gene: 8. Germline CDR1 and CDR2: MNHEY and SVGEGT. The CDR3 loop spans 11 amino acids.